This TCR beta chain was observed in a study of T cell changes during pregnancy in multiple sclerosis. This clone has just one count. The J segment lost 10 bases and the V segment lost 3 bases, leaving 10 bases of the junction unmatched. In germline, CDR1 is SGHDT, CDR2 YYEEEE. The CDR3 extends over 14 amino acids. Here immunoSEQ multiplex PCR was the method, and the copy in TCRdb shows in-frame clones only, minus some. The sample holds around 30,000 clones, 85% to 90% seen once. The specimen was CD8+ T cells from peripheral blood mononuclear cells, collected in the third trimester of pregnancy. The receptor's source is a female donor with multiple sclerosis, enrolled in a pregnancy study. The rearrangement uses TRBV5-6 and TRBJ1-1, with 9 bases that match TRBD1. The CDR3 nucleotides are TGTGCCAGCAGCTACGGGACAGGGTTGGTGAGAGCTTTCTTT. Protein sequence: CASSYGTGLVRAFF.